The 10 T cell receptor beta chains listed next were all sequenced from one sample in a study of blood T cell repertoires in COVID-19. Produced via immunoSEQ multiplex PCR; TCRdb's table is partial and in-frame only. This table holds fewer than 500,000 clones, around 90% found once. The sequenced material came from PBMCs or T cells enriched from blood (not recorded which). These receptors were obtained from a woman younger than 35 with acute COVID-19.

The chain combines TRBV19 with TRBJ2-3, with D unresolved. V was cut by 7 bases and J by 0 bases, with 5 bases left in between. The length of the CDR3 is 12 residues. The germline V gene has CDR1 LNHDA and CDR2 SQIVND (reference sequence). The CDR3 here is CASTSSTDTQYF. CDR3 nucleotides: TGTGCCAGTACCTCTAGCACAGATACGCAGTATTTT.

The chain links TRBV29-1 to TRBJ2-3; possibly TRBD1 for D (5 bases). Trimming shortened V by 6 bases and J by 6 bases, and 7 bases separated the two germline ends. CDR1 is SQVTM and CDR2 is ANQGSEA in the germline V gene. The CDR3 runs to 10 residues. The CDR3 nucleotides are TGCAGCGTGGGGCTGGATACGCAGTATTTT. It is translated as CSVGLDTQYF.

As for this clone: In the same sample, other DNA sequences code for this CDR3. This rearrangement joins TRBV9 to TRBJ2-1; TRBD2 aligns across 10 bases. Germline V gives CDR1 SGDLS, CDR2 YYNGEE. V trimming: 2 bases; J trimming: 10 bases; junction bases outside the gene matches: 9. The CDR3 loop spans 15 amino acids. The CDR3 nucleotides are TGTGCCAGCAGCGTCGGCCTAGCGGGAGTGGGGGAGCAGTTCTTC. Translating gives CASSVGLAGVGEQFF.

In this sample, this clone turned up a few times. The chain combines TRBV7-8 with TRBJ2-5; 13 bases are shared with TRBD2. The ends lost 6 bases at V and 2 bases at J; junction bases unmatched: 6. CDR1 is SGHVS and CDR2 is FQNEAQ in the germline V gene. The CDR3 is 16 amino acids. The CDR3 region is CASRQQGLAGQETQYF. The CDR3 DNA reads TGTGCCAGCAGACAACAGGGACTAGCGGGACAAGAGACCCAGTACTTC.

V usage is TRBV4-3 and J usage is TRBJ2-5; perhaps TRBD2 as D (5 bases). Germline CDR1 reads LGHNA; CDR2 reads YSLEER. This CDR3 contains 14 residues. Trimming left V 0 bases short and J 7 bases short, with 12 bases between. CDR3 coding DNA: TGCGCCAGCAGCCAAGATTACGGGATCGGGACCCAGTACTTC. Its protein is CASSQDYGIGTQYF.

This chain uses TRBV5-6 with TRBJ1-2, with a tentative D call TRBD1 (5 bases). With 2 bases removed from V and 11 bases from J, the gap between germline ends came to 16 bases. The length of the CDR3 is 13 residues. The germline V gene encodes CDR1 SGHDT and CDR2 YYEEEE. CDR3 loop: CASSFSTAGLYTF. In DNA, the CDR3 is TGTGCCAGCAGCTTTTCGACCGCGGGGCTATACACCTTC. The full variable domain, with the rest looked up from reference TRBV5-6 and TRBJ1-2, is DAGVTQSPTHLIKTRGQQVTLRCSPKSGHDTVSWYQQALGQGPQFIFQYYEEEERQRGNFPDRFSGHQFPNYSSELNVNALLLGDSALYLCASSFSTAGLYTFGSGTRLTVV.

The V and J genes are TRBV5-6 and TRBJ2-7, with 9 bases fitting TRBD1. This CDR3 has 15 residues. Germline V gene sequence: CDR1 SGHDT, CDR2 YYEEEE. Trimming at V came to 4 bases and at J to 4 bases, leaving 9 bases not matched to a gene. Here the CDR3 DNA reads TGTGCCAGCAGCCAGGGGACAGGGTTTCCTTACGAGCAGTACTTC. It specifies CASSQGTGFPYEQYF.

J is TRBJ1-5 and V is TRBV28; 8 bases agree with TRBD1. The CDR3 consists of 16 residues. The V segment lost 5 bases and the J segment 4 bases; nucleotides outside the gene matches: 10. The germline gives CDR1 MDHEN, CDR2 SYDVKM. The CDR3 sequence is CASSPLGDRINQPQHF. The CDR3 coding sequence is TGTGCCAGCAGTCCCCTCGGGGACAGGATAAATCAGCCCCAGCATTTT.

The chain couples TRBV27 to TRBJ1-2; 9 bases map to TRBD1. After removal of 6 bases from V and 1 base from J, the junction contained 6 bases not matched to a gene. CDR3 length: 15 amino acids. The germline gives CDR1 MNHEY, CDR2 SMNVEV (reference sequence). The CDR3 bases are TGTGCCAGCAGCCCGGGACAGGGCTTTAACTATGGCTACACCTTC. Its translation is CASSPGQGFNYGYTF.

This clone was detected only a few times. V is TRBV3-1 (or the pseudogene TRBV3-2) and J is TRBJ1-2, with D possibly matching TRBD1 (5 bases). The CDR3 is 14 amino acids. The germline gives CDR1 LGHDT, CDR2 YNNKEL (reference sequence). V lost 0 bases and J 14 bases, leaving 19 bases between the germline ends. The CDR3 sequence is CASSQDRSFAGDTF. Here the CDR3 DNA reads TGTGCCAGCAGCCAAGATCGATCGTTCGCGGGGGATACCTTC.